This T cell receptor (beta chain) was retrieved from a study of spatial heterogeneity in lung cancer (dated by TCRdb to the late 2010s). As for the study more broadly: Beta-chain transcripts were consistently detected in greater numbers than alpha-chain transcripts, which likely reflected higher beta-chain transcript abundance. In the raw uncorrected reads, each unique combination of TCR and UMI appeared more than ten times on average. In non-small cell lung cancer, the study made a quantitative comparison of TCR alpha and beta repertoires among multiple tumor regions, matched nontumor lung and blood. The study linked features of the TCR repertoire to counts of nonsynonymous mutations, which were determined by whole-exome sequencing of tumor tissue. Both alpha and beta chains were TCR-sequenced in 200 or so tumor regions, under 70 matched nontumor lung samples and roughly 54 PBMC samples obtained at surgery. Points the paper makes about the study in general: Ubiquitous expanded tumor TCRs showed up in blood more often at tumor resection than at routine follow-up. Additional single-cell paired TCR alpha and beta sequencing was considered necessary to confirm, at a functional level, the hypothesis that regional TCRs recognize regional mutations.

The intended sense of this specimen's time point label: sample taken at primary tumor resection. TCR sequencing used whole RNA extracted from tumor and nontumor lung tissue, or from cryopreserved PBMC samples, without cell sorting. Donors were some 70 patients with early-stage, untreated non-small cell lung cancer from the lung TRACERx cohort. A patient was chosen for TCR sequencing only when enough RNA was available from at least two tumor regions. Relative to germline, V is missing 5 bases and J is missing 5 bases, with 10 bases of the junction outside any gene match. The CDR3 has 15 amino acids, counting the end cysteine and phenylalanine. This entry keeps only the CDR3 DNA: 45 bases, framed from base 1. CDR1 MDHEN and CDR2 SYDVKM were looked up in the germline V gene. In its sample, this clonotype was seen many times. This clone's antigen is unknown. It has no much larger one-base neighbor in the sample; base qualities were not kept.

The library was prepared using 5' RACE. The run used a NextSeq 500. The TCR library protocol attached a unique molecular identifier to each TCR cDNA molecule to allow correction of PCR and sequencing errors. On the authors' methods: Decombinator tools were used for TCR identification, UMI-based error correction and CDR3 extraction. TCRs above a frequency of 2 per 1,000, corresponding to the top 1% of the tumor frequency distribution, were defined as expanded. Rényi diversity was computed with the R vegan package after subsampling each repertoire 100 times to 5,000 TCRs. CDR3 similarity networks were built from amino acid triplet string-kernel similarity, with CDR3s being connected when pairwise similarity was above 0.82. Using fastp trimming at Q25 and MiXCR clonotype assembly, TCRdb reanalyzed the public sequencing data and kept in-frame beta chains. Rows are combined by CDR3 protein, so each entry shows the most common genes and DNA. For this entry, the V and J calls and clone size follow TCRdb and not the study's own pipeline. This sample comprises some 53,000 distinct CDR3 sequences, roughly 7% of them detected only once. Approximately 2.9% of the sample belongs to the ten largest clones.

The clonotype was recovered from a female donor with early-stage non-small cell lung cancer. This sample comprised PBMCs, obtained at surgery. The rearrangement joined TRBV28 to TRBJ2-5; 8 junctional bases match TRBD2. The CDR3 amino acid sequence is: CASSPNFSGAETQYF. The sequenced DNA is TGTGCCAGCAGTCCGAACTTTAGCGGGGCTGAGACCCAGTACTTC.